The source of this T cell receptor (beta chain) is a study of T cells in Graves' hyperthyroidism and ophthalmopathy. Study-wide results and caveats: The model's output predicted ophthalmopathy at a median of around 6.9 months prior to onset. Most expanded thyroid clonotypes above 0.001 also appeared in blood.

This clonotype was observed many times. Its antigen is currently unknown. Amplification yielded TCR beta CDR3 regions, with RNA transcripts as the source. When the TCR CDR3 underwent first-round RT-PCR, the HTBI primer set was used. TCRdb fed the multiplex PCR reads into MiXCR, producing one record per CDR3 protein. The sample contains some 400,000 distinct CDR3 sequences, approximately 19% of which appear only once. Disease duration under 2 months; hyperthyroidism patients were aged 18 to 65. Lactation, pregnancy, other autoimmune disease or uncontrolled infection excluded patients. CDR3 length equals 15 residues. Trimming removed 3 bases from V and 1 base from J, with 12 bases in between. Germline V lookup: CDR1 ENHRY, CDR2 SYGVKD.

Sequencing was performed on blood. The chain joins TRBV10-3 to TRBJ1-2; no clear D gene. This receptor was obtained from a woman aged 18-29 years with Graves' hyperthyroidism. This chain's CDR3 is CAISEEGAVNYGYTF. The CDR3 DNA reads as TGTGCCATCAGTGAAGAAGGCGCCGTTAACTATGGCTACACCTTC.